This section outlines one T cell receptor (beta chain) sequence together with its context. What it recognizes is unknown. One heparinised blood draw averaging about 120 mL was given by each donor. This sample was included in a study of beta chain features in type 1 diabetes. Whole-study context: Patients did not differ from healthy donors in age, gender or cell yield. The study, taken as a whole, reports: Insertion counts at VDJ junctions were lower in type 1 diabetes patients, who also showed more deletions there. Type 1 diabetes patients showed a moderate but significant shortening of TCRB CDR3s in all four CD4+ subsets.

V was trimmed by 3 bases and J by 9 bases, leaving 6 bases between them. The CDR3 totals 11 residues. CDR1 is SGHTA, CDR2 FQGNSA, per germline. The entirety of the isolated RNA underwent reverse transcription, so expressed TCRB transcripts were sequenced. Profiled with immunoSEQ multiplex PCR; TCRdb holds only in-frame clones, not every one. The data contain 120,000 or so clones, roughly 17% of them seen just once; the ten biggest clones take up around 2.6%. V and J are TRBV7-2 and TRBJ2-1; D call uncertain. The sequenced sample was central memory CD4+ T cells from blood. The TCR comes from a man aged 18 to 30 with type 1 diabetes. The CDR3 spells CASSFQSEQFF. The CDR3 DNA follows: TGTGCCAGCAGCTTTCAAAGTGAGCAGTTCTTC.